This TCR beta chain emerged from a study of T cell repertoires in cytomegalovirus infection. Regarding the study as a whole: Totalled public TCR beta family frequency picked out people who carried CMV plus the relevant HLA. The study found HLA-C-restricted CMV-specific TCR beta clonotypes dominating the ex vivo response.

One entry per CDR3 protein results from TCRdb running MiXCR on the reads. The sample lists approximately 550,000 distinct CDR3 sequences, 16% occurring once. V gave up 1 base and J gave up 6 bases; unmatched junction bases: 4. The CDR3 has 14 amino acids. The V gene's germline CDR1 is SQVTM and CDR2 ANQGSEA. This clonotype has only a few counts. Its antigen is undetermined. The genes are TRBV29-1 and TRBJ2-3; 10 positions match TRBD2. This receptor was identified in a human donor in good health (CMV status not recorded). Some clones in this sample may be carry-over from other donors' samples. Sample: CD8+ T cells from PBMCs. The CDR3 DNA reads TGCAGCGTTGAAGTAGCGGGGGGTTGGGATACGCAGTATTTT. Its translation: CSVEVAGGWDTQYF.